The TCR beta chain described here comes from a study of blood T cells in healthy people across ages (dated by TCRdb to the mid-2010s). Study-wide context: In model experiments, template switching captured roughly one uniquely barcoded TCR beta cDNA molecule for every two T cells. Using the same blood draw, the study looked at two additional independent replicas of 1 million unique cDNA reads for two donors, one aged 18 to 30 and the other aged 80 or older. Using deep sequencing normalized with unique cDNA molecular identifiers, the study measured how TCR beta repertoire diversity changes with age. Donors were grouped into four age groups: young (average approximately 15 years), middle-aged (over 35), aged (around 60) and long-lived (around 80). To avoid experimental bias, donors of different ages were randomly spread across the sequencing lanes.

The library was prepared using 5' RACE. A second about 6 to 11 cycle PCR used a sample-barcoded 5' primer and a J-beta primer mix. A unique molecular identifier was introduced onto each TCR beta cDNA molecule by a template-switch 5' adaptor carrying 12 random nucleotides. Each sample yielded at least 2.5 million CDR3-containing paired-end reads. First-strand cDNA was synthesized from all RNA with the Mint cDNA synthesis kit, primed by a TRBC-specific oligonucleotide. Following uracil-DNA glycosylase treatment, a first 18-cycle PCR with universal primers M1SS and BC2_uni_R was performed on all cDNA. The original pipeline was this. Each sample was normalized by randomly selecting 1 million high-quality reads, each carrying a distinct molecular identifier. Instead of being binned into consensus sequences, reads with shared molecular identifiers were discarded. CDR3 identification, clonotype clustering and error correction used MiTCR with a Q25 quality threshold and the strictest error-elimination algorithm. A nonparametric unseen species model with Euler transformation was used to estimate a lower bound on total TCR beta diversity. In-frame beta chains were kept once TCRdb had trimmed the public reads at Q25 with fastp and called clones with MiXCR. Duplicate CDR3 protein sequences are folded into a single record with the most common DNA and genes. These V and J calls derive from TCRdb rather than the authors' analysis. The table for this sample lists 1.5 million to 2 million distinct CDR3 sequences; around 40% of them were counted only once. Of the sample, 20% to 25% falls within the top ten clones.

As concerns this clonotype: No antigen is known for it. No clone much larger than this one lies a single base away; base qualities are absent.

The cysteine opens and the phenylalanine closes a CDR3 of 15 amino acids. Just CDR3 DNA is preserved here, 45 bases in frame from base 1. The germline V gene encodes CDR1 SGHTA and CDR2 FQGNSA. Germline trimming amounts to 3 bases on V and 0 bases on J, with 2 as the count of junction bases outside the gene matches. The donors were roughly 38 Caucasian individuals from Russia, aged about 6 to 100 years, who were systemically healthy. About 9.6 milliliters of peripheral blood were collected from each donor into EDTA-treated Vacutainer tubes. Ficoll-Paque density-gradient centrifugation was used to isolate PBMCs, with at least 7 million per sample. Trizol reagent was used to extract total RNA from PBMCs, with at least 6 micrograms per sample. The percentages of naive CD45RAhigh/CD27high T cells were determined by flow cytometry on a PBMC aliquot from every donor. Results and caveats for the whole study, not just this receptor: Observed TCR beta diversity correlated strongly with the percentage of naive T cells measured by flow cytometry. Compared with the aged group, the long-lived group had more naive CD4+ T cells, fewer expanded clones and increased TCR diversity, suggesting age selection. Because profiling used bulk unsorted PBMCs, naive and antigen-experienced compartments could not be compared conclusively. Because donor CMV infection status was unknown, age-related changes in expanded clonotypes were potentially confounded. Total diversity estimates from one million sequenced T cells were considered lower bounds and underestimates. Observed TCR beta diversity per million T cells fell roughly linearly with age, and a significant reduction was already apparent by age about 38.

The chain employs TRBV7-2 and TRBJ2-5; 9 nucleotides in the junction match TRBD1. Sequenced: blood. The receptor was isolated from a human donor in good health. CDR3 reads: CASSFGTGYQETQYF. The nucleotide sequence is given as TGTGCCAGCAGCTTCGGGACAGGGTACCAAGAGACCCAGTACTTC. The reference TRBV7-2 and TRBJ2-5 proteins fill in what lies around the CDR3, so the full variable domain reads GAGVSQSPSNKVTEKGKDVELRCDPISGHTALYWYRQSLGQGLEFLIYFQGNSAPDKSGLPSDRFSAERTGGSVSTLTIQRTQQEDSAVYLCASSFGTGYQETQYFGPGTRLLVL.